The table lists the clone carrying this TCR beta chain with a count of one. The method was immunoSEQ multiplex PCR; TCRdb's version includes in-frame clones alone and lacks a portion of them. The sample carries around 400,000 clones, about nine tenths recorded once. V shed 6 bases and J 4 bases; nucleotides not matched to a gene: 2. CDR3 length equals 12 residues. Treatment denoted: roughly 18 received Ad26.COV2.S at low or high dose, single or two shots; about 5 received placebo; per-sample allocation not given. Samples came from day 63 after the first vaccine or placebo injection. Donor was an adult aged 18-55 years in Boston. The data were obtained in a study of Ad26.COV2.S vaccination and SARS-CoV-2 variants. Whole-study context: Donor got 5x10^10 or 1x10^11 viral particles of Ad26.COV2.S.

V is TRBV12-3 or TRBV12-4 and J is TRBJ2-5, with TRBD2 matching over 7 bases. The material sequenced was peripheral blood, taken in a trial of Ad26.COV2.S vaccine versus placebo. The clonotype originates from a person between 18 and 60 years old who received the Ad26.COV2.S COVID-19 vaccine or a placebo. CDR3 sequence: CASRVAGETQYF. CDR3 sequence (DNA): TGTGCCAGCAGGGTAGCGGGAGAGACCCAGTACTTC.